The present T cell receptor (beta chain) was sequenced within a study of blood T cell repertoires in COVID-19. Recruits, aged about 18 to 100 years, lived in 24 US areas. The authors' processing: Cell counts per sample came from amplifying reference gene primers. Profiling relied on immunoSEQ multiplex PCR, and the TCRdb table lists in-frame clones only, not all of them. V and J calls and clone size are as listed in that table; D and trimming were resolved from the DNA. This table has about 210,000 clones, 80% appearing once. This clone was seen once. Germline-derived CDR1 and CDR2 are SNHLY and FYNNEI. This CDR3 is 15 amino acids long. The trim removed 6 bases at V and 4 bases at J, leaving 7 bases unmatched.

The source is a man aged 30-40 years with acute COVID-19. The chain combines TRBV2 with TRBJ1-5; 9 bases map to TRBD1. Source material: PBMCs or T cells enriched from blood (not recorded which). CDR3 residues: CASSLDRGRNQPQHF. The CDR3 DNA reads TGTGCCAGCAGCCTGGACAGGGGACGGAATCAGCCCCAGCATTTT.